This TCR beta chain was documented in a study of blood T cell repertoires in COVID-19 (dated by TCRdb to 2019 to 2021). Regarding the research as a whole: Samples covering the acute and convalescent phases of COVID-19 were provided by collaborators in the United States, Italy and Spain. Samples were obtained from the ongoing ImmuneRACE study (first 160 participants) and from roughly 1,300 subjects provided by 6 global collaborators. The repertoires were released in a freely available public database intended as a resource for research on the immune response to SARS-CoV-2. Subjects who had been exposed to COVID-19, were actively infected with it, or had recovered from it provided the deeply sampled blood TCRbeta repertoires that made up the dataset. The prospective study material was composed of cDNA or gDNA derived from T cells, B-cell-depleted T cells, or PBMCs. Nearly every sample came with metadata listing a de-identified subject ID, COVID-19 status, age in years and sex. Where HLA class I and class II types were available, the types were taken from metadata supplied by the sample provider, not from assay-based typing.

This clone was detected a few times. Its antigen specificity is not known. Base quality data are lacking; no much larger clone is found one base away. Collaborating institutions collected whole blood in K2EDTA tubes following their own protocols. For TCRbeta analysis, collaborator samples were shipped as frozen whole blood, as isolated PBMCs, or as DNA extracted from either sample type. Relative to germline, V is 4 bases shorter and J is 5 bases shorter, with 11 bases between their ends. There are 13 amino acids in the CDR3, from cysteine to phenylalanine inclusive. The entry retains the CDR3 DNA only, 39 bases that are in frame from base 1. Via the germline V gene (reference sequence), CDR1 is LNHDA and CDR2 SQIVND. Study-wide findings and limitations: The quantity of clinical and demographic metadata differed by source and by participant and was supplied without curation.

TCRbeta CDR3 regions were amplified from genomic DNA using the immunoSEQ Assay, a bias-controlled multiplex PCR. Per the authors' processing: The number of nucleated cells in each sample was estimated from the amplification of reference gene primers within the assay. To quantify the absolute abundance of each unique TCRbeta CDR3 rearrangement, sequence reads were collapsed and filtered. For each sample, productive Simpson clonality was calculated by taking the square root of Simpson's diversity index across productive rearrangements. As stored in TCRdb, this immuneACCESS dataset retains in-frame rearrangements with V and J assigned. A fraction of the clones does not appear; measured against another copy, unresolved V genes explain less than half of the discrepancy, and the remainder lacks a known reason. V and J calls plus clone size are reproduced from that table; the DNA served to infer D and trimming. The sample profile shows about 380,000 clones; approximately 81% of them were found once. The biggest ten clones account for 3.5% to 4% of the sample.

The origin of this receptor is a woman aged 18-35 years with acute or convalescent COVID-19. Rearrangement joined TRBV19 to TRBJ1-2; TRBD1 is perhaps the D gene, given 6 matching bases. The sample consisted of peripheral blood. The DNA sequence is given as TGTGCCAGTAGTAGGACAGCGAAGTATGGCTACACCTTC. Its amino acids are CASSRTAKYGYTF. Joined to the reference TRBV19 and TRBJ1-2 proteins, this CDR3 gives the full variable domain: DGGITQSPKYLFRKEGQNVTLSCEQNLNHDAMYWYRQDPGQGLRLIYYSQIVNDFQKGDIAEGYSVSREKKESFPLTVTSAQKNPTAFYLCASSRTAKYGYTFGSGTRLTVV.